This TCR beta chain was profiled in a study of patients and donors after allogeneic stem cell transplantation. In its sample, this clonotype was seen a few times. The CDR3 runs 15 residues. TCRdb analysed the RT-PCR reads with MiXCR anew, one entry per CDR3 protein. The sample has about 200,000 distinct CDR3 sequences; 41% are singletons. The gene calls are TRBV3-2 and TRBJ1-4; TRBD1 is the table's D call, not checked against the DNA. TRBV3-2 is listed as a pseudogene. Sequencing input: blood, either unsorted or a sorted T cell fraction (not recorded which). This receptor was taken from a human donor who was either an allogeneic HSCT recipient or a stem cell or donor lymphocyte infusion donor (not recorded which). It is not recorded whose cells these are; they may come from a transplant donor. CDR3 nucleotide sequence: TGTGCCAGCAGCCAACCGCGACACGGCCGTAGGGGACTGTTTTTT. Translating gives CASSQPRHGRRGLFF.